This TCR beta chain derives from a study of T cell responses to AZD1222 COVID-19 vaccine. Libraries were prepared by immunoSEQ multiplex PCR; TCRdb keeps only in-frame clonotypes and omits some of them. Here the sample spans about 130,000 clones, approximately 91% being singletons. Germline loops: CDR1 LGHDT, CDR2 YNNKEL (reference sequence). CDR3 length: 13 amino acids. The germline V and J ends were trimmed by 5 bases and 3 bases, with 7 bases remaining between them. Broader study findings: Only a handful of people who got AZD1222 tested seropositive at baseline.

As to this clone: Its specificity is unknown.

This clonotype was obtained from an adult in good health. The V call is TRBV3-1 (or the pseudogene TRBV3-2), the J call TRBJ1-4; D remains ambiguous. The source was peripheral blood, collected on day 0 of AZD1222 vaccination. CDR3 loop: CASSSGSNEKLFF. CDR3 in DNA: TGTGCCAGCAGCTCCGGTTCTAATGAAAAACTGTTTTTT.